This T cell receptor (beta chain) was identified in a study of control samples from healthy donors and cancer patients (dated by TCRdb to the early 2020s). As concerns this clone: Its recognized antigen is unknown. One base away there is no much larger clone; base qualities are not given.

Per the germline V gene (reference sequence), LNHDA is the CDR1 and SQIVND is the CDR2. Cut back by 7 bases and 2 bases, the V and J ends lie 15 bases apart. Inclusive of the bounding cysteine and phenylalanine, the CDR3 is 15 residues long. The DNA shown is the 45-base CDR3, in frame from base 1. Library creation used the immunoSEQ multiplex PCR assay. TCRdb obtained this table from immuneACCESS and retained in-frame rearrangements with V and J assigned. These tables miss some clones; where compared with another copy, unresolved V genes account for less than half of the shortfall, and the remainder is unexplained. The sample yields 100,000 or so clones; just over 90% were counted once. The ten largest clones capture about 2.5% of the sample.

Material for sequencing was blood. The rearranged chain carries TRBV19 and TRBJ1-3; the D gene cannot be named for sure. The clonotype was recovered from a woman between 18 and 29 years old in good health. In nucleotides, the sequence is TGTGCCAGTACCCCTGACGCGTGGCCTGGAAACACCATATATTTT. This translates into CASTPDAWPGNTIYF.